Listed below are T cell receptor beta chains from one sample, sequenced in a study of T cell responses to AZD1222 COVID-19 vaccine. Generated by immunoSEQ multiplex PCR, the TCRdb table keeps only in-frame clones and is missing some. Of approximately 100,000 clones in the sample, approximately 90% were seen once. The source was peripheral blood, collected on day 0 of AZD1222 vaccination. These TCRs come from an adult in good health. The CDR3 runs from the conserved cysteine through the conserved F or W. Each record gives: V gene, J gene, CDR3 protein.

TRBV27	TRBJ2-5	CASSLYGLQETQYF
TRBV30	TRBJ1-2	CAWSVGTGRTLYGYTF
TRBV30	TRBJ1-4	CAWSVHRKPGEKLFF
TRBV30	TRBJ2-5	CAWGQGAIGGETQYF
TRBV5-4	TRBJ2-2	CASSSQMRVDTGELFF
TRBV5-1	TRBJ1-2	CASSLVGTGTYGYTF
TRBV20-1	TRBJ1-1	CSASMANTEAFF
TRBV5-4	TRBJ2-3	CASSTEGLLDTQYF
TRBV6-5	TRBJ2-5	CASSLDRVYQETQYF
TRBV11-3	TRBJ2-3	CASSLFGVSDTQYF
TRBV6-5	TRBJ1-3	CASSYSGQAGNTIYF
TRBV7-6	TRBJ2-7	CASSPYSGTGGREQYF
TRBV6-5	TRBJ1-2	CASSYGGEIRDGYTF
TRBV7-9	TRBJ2-1	CASSDGIRNEQFF
TRBV28	TRBJ2-7	CASRETGGAHEQYF
TRBV2	TRBJ2-1	CASSEGQGAGNEQFF
TRBV9	TRBJ2-2	CASSVGTSGRNTGELFF
TRBV11-3	TRBJ1-1	CASSLDGSNTEAFF
TRBV5-1	TRBJ2-7	CASSPGRAEQYF
TRBV30	TRBJ2-7	CALTGAYEQYF
TRBV20-1	TRBJ2-1	CSASFGLAGGNEQFF
TRBV7-9	TRBJ2-4	CASSLGDRGIENIQYF
TRBV7-9	TRBJ2-1	CASSPGFNEQFF
TRBV7-8	TRBJ2-3	CASSLVGAQGTDTQYF
TRBV5-6	TRBJ2-7	CASSLGMDPHEQYF